These T cell receptor beta chains were read from a single sample in a study of T cell responses to AZD1222 COVID-19 vaccine. Generated by immunoSEQ multiplex PCR, the TCRdb table keeps only in-frame clones and is missing some. The sample consists of 120,000 to 150,000 clones, around 91% of them appearing once. The sequencing here drew on peripheral blood, taken on day 0 of AZD1222 vaccination. The source of these receptors is an adult in good health. CDR3s include the opening cysteine and the closing phenylalanine or tryptophan.

>TRBJ1-2|TRBV9
CASSPGVGDGYTF
>TRBJ1-1|TRBV6-5
CASSYSGVTEAFF
>TRBJ2-3|TRBV11-2
CASSWGRDTQYF
>TRBJ2-2|TRBV2
CASSARTTGTGELFF
>TRBJ2-7|TRBV12-3/TRBV12-4
CASSPDSYEQYF
>TRBJ1-6|TRBV19
CASSIVGTGPRPLHF
>TRBJ1-1|TRBV19
CASIKHGRNKNTEAFF
>TRBJ2-2|TRBV6-5
CASSRAGTNTGELFF
>TRBJ2-5|TRBV3-1/TRBV3-2
CASSRGDRGAGVGETQYF
>TRBJ2-4|TRBV10-2
CASSEDRPNIQYF
>TRBJ2-2|TRBV7-6
CASSPAGGHTGELFF
>TRBJ1-3|TRBV7-9
CASSFPNVLTGSFGNTIYF
>TRBJ1-1|TRBV5-1
CASSHGQGNTEAFF
>TRBJ2-7|TRBV15
CATSGRQGTKYEQYF
>TRBJ2-3|TRBV15
CATSNAGPQGTDTQYF
>TRBJ2-3|TRBV19
CASSQGEGSTDTQYF
>TRBJ2-1|TRBV29-1
CSAPRTRTSGSTGYNEQFF
>TRBJ1-3|TRBV7-3
CASSLGGSGNTIYF
>TRBJ1-2|TRBV6-1
CASSEWTGFGYTF
>TRBJ1-5|TRBV20-1
CSASLRGDSALNQPQHF
>TRBJ1-1|TRBV7-3
CASSRTHNTEAFF
>TRBJ1-1|TRBV2
CASEGRVGTEAFF
>TRBJ1-5|TRBV19
CASRPVFGNQPQHF
>TRBJ1-4|TRBV5-1
CASSQGTVNEKLFF
>TRBJ2-1|TRBV6-5
CASSYGRSEQFF
>TRBJ2-1|TRBV3-1/TRBV3-2
CASRRDRGSSYNEQFF
>TRBJ1-4|TRBV28
CASVARATNEKLFF
>TRBJ1-2|TRBV9
CASSAERGADYSGYTF
>TRBJ1-5|TRBV6-6
CASSGGTALRQPQHF
>TRBJ2-7|TRBV7-6
CASSLRVSAGSYEQYF
>TRBJ1-2|TRBV19
CASSISELSGYTF
>TRBJ2-2|TRBV11-3
CASSIDPSGTYTGELFF
>TRBJ2-3|TRBV6-6
CASSLGGRRADTQYF
>TRBJ2-3|TRBV7-3
CASSLGGGFADTQYF
>TRBJ2-1|TRBV13
CASSHHGAGRSSYNEQFF
>TRBJ1-2|TRBV29-1
CSATAGARGYTF
>TRBJ2-3|TRBV7-2
CASSLARQGTDTQYF
>TRBJ1-2|TRBV7-9
CASSLRTEANYGYTF
>TRBJ2-5|TRBV9
CASSVGANKETQYF
>TRBJ2-7|TRBV3-1/TRBV3-2
CASSQGQGLYEQYF
>TRBJ2-5|TRBV6-5
CASSQRGETQYF
>TRBJ1-4|TRBV7-9
CASSSSPRGREKLFF
>TRBJ2-1|TRBV4-3
CASSQVGGGHNEQFF
>TRBJ1-6|TRBV27
CASSSQGASSPLHF
>TRBJ1-5|TRBV27
CASKRGSSNQPQHF
>TRBJ1-2|TRBV5-4
CASSPDRARGYTF
>TRBJ2-1|TRBV20-1
CSASATSVFLINEQFF
>TRBJ1-1|TRBV3-1/TRBV3-2
CASSRESRGNTEAFF
>TRBJ2-6|TRBV7-9
CASLGGGRGSGANVLTF
>TRBJ1-2|TRBV9
CASREQGNYGYTF
>TRBJ1-6|TRBV6-6
CASRVGQNSPLHF
>TRBJ1-1|TRBV6-2/TRBV6-3
CASSPGRGAGYTEAFF